A single sample gave rise to the 7 T cell receptor beta chains below, sequenced in a study of cytomegalovirus exposure and HLA in healthy donors. Generated by immunoSEQ multiplex PCR, the TCRdb table keeps only in-frame clones and is missing some. The table records 260,000 or so clones, about 92% of them present only once. Sequencing was done on a sample of PBMCs. These receptor sequences come from a woman aged 25 to 39 in good health and CMV-seronegative.

In this sample, this clone turned up once. The V gene is TRBV13, the J gene TRBJ2-5; TRBD1 might be the D (6 bases). The length of the CDR3 is 15 residues. CDR1 and CDR2 (germline): PRHDT, FYEKMQ (reference sequence). Deletions cut 1 base from V and 2 bases from J, with 11 bases between. The CDR3 loop reads CASSLEGGMQETQYF. The CDR3 DNA is TGTGCCAGCAGCTTAGAAGGGGGAATGCAAGAGACCCAGTACTTC.

This clone was recorded only once. The chain recombines TRBV11-3 with TRBJ2-1, with unresolved D. With 5 bases removed from V and 8 bases from J, the gap between germline ends came to 7 bases. This CDR3 spans 11 amino acids. Germline V gives CDR1 SGHNT, CDR2 YENEEA. The CDR3 DNA follows: TGTGCCAGCAGCCCAAGCTATGAGCAGTTCTTC. Protein product: CASSPSYEQFF. Together with reference TRBV11-3 and TRBJ2-1, the CDR3 gives the full variable domain: EAGVVQSPRYKIIEKKQPVAFWCNPISGHNTLYWYLQNLGQGPELLIRYENEEAVDDSQLPKDRFSAERLKGVDSTLKIQPAELGDSAVYLCASSPSYEQFFGPGTRLTVL.

The table lists this clone with a count of one. This chain connects TRBV15 to TRBJ2-7; the D gene is possibly TRBD1 (6 bases). Germline lookup yields CDR1 LNHNV and CDR2 YYDKDF (reference sequence). The CDR3 contains 14 residues. V lost 9 bases to trimming and J lost 5 bases, with 20 bases between them. Here the CDR3 reads CATQKMGALDEQYF. The CDR3 region has the DNA TGTGCCACACAGAAAATGGGGGCTTTAGACGAGCAGTACTTC.

The chain carries TRBV4-2 and TRBJ2-1, with 10 bases fitting TRBD2. Trimming removed 2 bases from V and 0 bases from J; junction bases left unmatched: 7. CDR3 length: 18 residues. Germline V lookup: CDR1 LGHNA, CDR2 YNFKEQ. The CDR3 nucleotides are TGTGCCAGCAGCCAAAAGGCTAGCGGGAGTAGCTCCTACAATGAGCAGTTCTTC. Amino acids: CASSQKASGSSSYNEQFF.

The genes are TRBV15 and TRBJ2-2; D may be TRBD1 or TRBD2 (5 bases each). Trimming left V 1 base short and J 0 bases short, with 12 bases between. Germline CDR1 is LNHNV and CDR2 is YYDKDF (reference sequence). The CDR3 covers 17 residues. The CDR3 region has the DNA TGTGCCACCAGCAGAGTACTAGGGGTTGCGAACACCGGGGAGCTGTTTTTT. Protein product: CATSRVLGVANTGELFF.

The V and J genes are TRBV6-5 and TRBJ1-1, with D unclear. The germline CDR1 and CDR2 sequences are MNHEY and SVGAGI. The CDR3 is 15 amino acids. V was trimmed by 6 bases and J by 1 base, leaving 15 bases between them. CDR3 amino acids: CASRHLLVENTEAFF. CDR3 nucleotide sequence: TGTGCCAGCAGACACCTGCTTGTTGAGAACACTGAAGCTTTCTTT.

The chain combines TRBV4-1 with TRBJ2-1; 7 bases align to TRBD1. CDR3 length: 13 residues. The ends lost 4 bases at V and 8 bases at J; junction bases unmatched: 5. The germline V gene encodes CDR1 MGHRA and CDR2 YSYEKL. In DNA form, the CDR3 reads TGCGCCAGCAGCCGGGGACAGACCTATGAGCAGTTCTTC. This translates into CASSRGQTYEQFF.